This T cell receptor (beta chain) appears in the sequencing data of a study of shared clonotypes between healthy human individuals (dated by TCRdb to the early 2020s). For the wider study: A couple of women and a few men aged 18 to 49 years were included in the cohort. For each donor, CD4 naive and CD4 memory were each given three plates, CD8 naive was given two plates, and CD8 memory was given one plate. Blood TCR repertoires of about 5 healthy adults were deeply sequenced to estimate repertoire size and the extent of clonotype sharing between individuals. To increase sequencing depth and limit assay-specific biases, TCR repertoire library preparation and sequencing were carried out by different laboratories using diverse techniques. Per donor, leukapheresis produced somewhere between about 0.94 and 9.5 billion PBMCs. The paper as a whole reports these results and caveats: Compared with non-shared clonotypes, clonotypes shared by all four sorted-subset donors had higher generation probabilities. Incomplete sequencing was indicated by rarefaction of sorted-subset datasets, despite the large sequencing depth. Sampling was restricted to blood, and TCR repertoires in tissue are likely to differ from TCR repertoires in blood. Larger estimated clonotype richness was generally found for naive subsets than for memory subsets. Pairwise subsampling led to the expectation that sequencing depth would affect the degree of clonotype sharing among donors. Because the study included a small number of donors, the genetic and exposure-history diversity represented was limited. Across four donors, approximately 4.9% of naive CD4, 3% to 4% of naive CD8, under 2.5% of memory CD4, and approximately 0.4% of memory CD8 clonotypes were shared.

Turning to this clone: The antigen this receptor binds is unknown. Nothing much larger sits one base from this clone, and base qualities are not available.

Counted from cysteine to phenylalanine, this CDR3 has 14 amino acids. Left in the record is the CDR3 DNA by itself, 42 bases read in frame from the first base. Per the germline V gene, WSHSY is the CDR1 and SAAADI is the CDR2. V is cut by 4 bases and J by 4 bases, and the space between the germline ends is 10 bases. The donors were healthy, HIV-negative adults with no recently reported acute infections or vaccinations. All donors were Caucasian adults living in Nashville, Tennessee, USA. Magnetic negative selection was used to enrich CD4+ T cells, after which naive cells were positively selected on CD45RA and the negative fraction became the memory subset. After blood collection by leukapheresis, PBMCs were isolated using Ficoll-Histopaque density gradient centrifugation and then cryopreserved in the vapor phase of liquid nitrogen. Analytical flow cytometry was used to check the purity and quantity of every magnetically sorted T cell population. From each sorted fraction, genomic DNA was isolated and quantified by UV absorbance on a Nanodrop 2000c.

TCR CDR3 regions were amplified from genomic DNA by multiplex PCR using the deep immunoSEQ assay. For each cell subset, the extracted genomic DNA was distributed evenly across all wells of several immunoSEQ 96-well plates, and each plate served as one replicate. For sorted subsets, approximately 210 ng of genomic DNA, equivalent to 25,000 to 30,000 T cell genomes, went into each replicate PCR. Purified libraries were quantified with a Qubit 3.0 fluorometer, sized on a Bioanalyzer 2100, and re-quantified with the KAPA Library Quantification kit. A separate single-read 150-cycle Illumina NextSeq 550 flow cell was used to sequence each immunoSEQ 96-well plate. The original methods were these. Because only junctional sequences without quality scores were contained in the immunoSEQ output, filtering matching that applied to full-length reads could not be performed. Sequences were annotated with PyIR, a Python wrapper for IgBLAST v1.9, using IMGT germline references to assign V/J genes and CDR3. Reads were removed for weak V/J assignments (E-value above 1e-6), missing CDR3, stop codons, out-of-frame junctions, or ambiguous translated residues. A V3J clonotype was defined by an identical inferred V gene, J gene, and CDR3 amino acid sequence. Percentage overlap between repertoires was computed as shared unique clonotypes divided by the size of the smaller repertoire. Repertoire richness was assessed with RTK rarefaction, the Chao1 estimator, and Recon v2.1 estimates of unobserved clonotypes. Generation probabilities for all TCRbeta clonotypes obtained by the gDNA method from a handful of donors were computed using OLGA. The source is immuneACCESS, and TCRdb retained only in-frame sequences with V and J called. Part of the clones is not carried over; for the studies checked, unresolved V genes explain less than half of this, and the remainder is unexplained. That table furnishes V, J and clone size, whereas the DNA furnished D and trimming. The sample includes roughly 700,000 clones, with about 74% observed a single time. The ten largest account for over 1.5% of the sample.

The TCR was taken from a woman in her twenties or thirties in good health. The sequenced material came from memory CD4+ T cells sorted from blood. The intended sense of this specimen's cell subset or site label: CD45RA-negative fraction. Here the chain combines TRBV10-2 and TRBJ2-2, with TRBD2 tentatively as D gene (5 bases match). The sequenced DNA is TGCGCCAGCAGTGCAATGGGGAGCACCGGGGAGCTGTTTTTT. Translated, it reads CASSAMGSTGELFF.